The 26 T cell receptor beta chains given below trace back to one sample, sequenced in a study of cytomegalovirus exposure and HLA in healthy donors. The primer mix had 60 Vbeta and 13 Jbeta primers. Sequencing used immunoSEQ multiplex PCR; TCRdb keeps in-frame clones, though not all of them. The sample has over 150,000 clones, 65% to 80% seen once. Specimen: PBMCs. These receptors were collected from a middle-aged man in good health and CMV-seronegative.

The chain has TRBV5-1 and TRBJ2-3; possibly TRBD2 for D (5 bases). The CDR3 is made up of 14 amino acids. CDR1 is SGHRS, CDR2 YFSETQ, per germline. Trimming took off 1 base at V and 3 bases at J, with 9 bases between the two ends. CDR3 in amino acids: CASSLRENTDTQYF. The CDR3 DNA reads TGCGCCAGCAGCTTGAGGGAGAATACAGATACGCAGTATTTT. Together with reference TRBV5-1 and TRBJ2-3, the CDR3 gives the full variable domain: KAGVTQTPRYLIKTRGQQVTLSCSPISGHRSVSWYQQTPGQGLQFLFEYFSETQRNKGNFPGRFSGRQFSNSRSEMNVSTLELGDSALYLCASSLRENTDTQYFGPGTRLTVL.

This chain links TRBV6-5 with TRBJ2-3, with 12 bases that match TRBD2. This CDR3 comprises 15 residues. Looked up from germline, CDR1 is MNHEY and CDR2 is SVGAGI. Trimming removed 0 bases from V and 8 bases from J; junction bases left unmatched: 3. CDR3 DNA: TGTGCCAGCAGTTACTCGCTAGCGGGAGGGGCTACGCAGTATTTT. Encoded protein: CASSYSLAGGATQYF.

A few counts support this clone. The rearrangement uses TRBV4-3 and TRBJ2-7; 8 positions agree with TRBD1. The CDR3 is 15 amino acids. The V and J ends lost 4 bases and 3 bases, in that order; junction bases with no gene match: 8. Per germline, CDR1 LGHNA and CDR2 YSLEER. CDR3 in DNA: TGCGCCAGCAGCCGAGACGGGACAGGATTCTACGAGCAGTACTTC. Its protein product is CASSRDGTGFYEQYF.

The chain has TRBV6-1 and TRBJ1-2; TRBD1 might be the D (5 bases). The CDR3 sequence is 14 residues long. The V end lost 7 bases, the J end lost 3 bases, and 15 bases lay between the germline ends. Looked up from germline, CDR1 is MNHNS and CDR2 is SASEGT. In DNA form, the CDR3 reads TGTGCCAGCACCCACCGTCTAGGGGACTATGGCTACACCTTC. Residues: CASTHRLGDYGYTF.

This sequence joins TRBV5-1 and TRBJ1-5; D unclear. The germline V and J ends were trimmed by 1 base and 1 base, with 9 bases remaining between them. Germline CDR1 SGHRS, CDR2 YFSETQ. The CDR3 covers 15 residues. This CDR3 is CASSLNGVSNQPQHF. The CDR3 coding sequence is TGCGCCAGCAGCTTGAACGGGGTGAGCAATCAGCCCCAGCATTTT.

About this clone itself: Germline and junction disagree at one end, which may indicate a read error. The chain carries TRBV7-9 and TRBJ2-7; TRBD2 agrees at 9 bases. CDR1 is SEHNR, CDR2 FQNEAQ, per germline (reference sequence). This CDR3 has 17 residues. In DNA form, the CDR3 reads TGTTCCAGCAGCTTTTTTTCAGTCGGACTAGCGATCCACGAGCAGTACTTC. It yields the protein CSSSFFSVGLAIHEQYF.

This rearrangement joins TRBV20-1 to TRBJ2-1, with no clear D. The CDR3 runs 11 residues. Looked up from germline, CDR1 is DFQATT and CDR2 is SNEGSKA (reference sequence). The V and J ends lost 0 bases and 7 bases respectively, with 4 bases between them. CDR3 sequence (DNA): TGCAGTGCTAGAGACGGGAATGAGCAGTTCTTC. Translated: CSARDGNEQFF.

The genes are TRBV4-2 and TRBJ2-5; TRBD1 might be the D (6 bases). Per germline, CDR1 LGHNA and CDR2 YNFKEQ. The CDR3 spans 15 residues. The ends were cut back, 5 bases at V and 4 bases at J, with 17 bases in the middle. The DNA of the CDR3 is TGTGCCAGCAGCTCAAACAGGGCGCTGCCAGAGACCCAGTACTTC. Its protein is CASSSNRALPETQYF.

The genes are TRBV9 and TRBJ2-2, with D tentatively TRBD2 (5 bases). CDR1 and CDR2 (germline): SGDLS, YYNGEE. Trimming took 0 bases from V and 5 from J, leaving 11 bases between them. The CDR3 contains 15 residues. CDR3 nucleotides: TGTGCCAGCAGCGTAGGAGGGAGTGAAACCGGGGAGCTGTTTTTT. The encoded protein is CASSVGGSETGELFF.

This chain links TRBV5-4 with TRBJ2-1; the D is unclear. In germline, CDR1 is SGHNT, CDR2 YYREEE (reference sequence). This CDR3 region has 13 residues. Trimming shortened V by 4 bases and J by 5 bases, and 10 bases separated the two germline ends. CDR3: CASSPSRNNEQFF. In nucleotides, the CDR3 is TGTGCCAGCAGCCCTAGTCGAAACAATGAGCAGTTCTTC.

V is TRBV7-2 and J is TRBJ2-5, with TRBD1 matching 10 bases. Germline V CDR1 and CDR2: SGHTA, FQGNSA. V dropped 5 bases and J dropped 6; count of bases not matched to a gene: 9. The CDR3 has 15 residues. CDR3 protein: CASSARDRGGQTQYF. The CDR3 DNA follows: TGTGCCAGCAGCGCCCGGGACAGGGGAGGACAGACCCAGTACTTC.

The chain uses TRBV25-1 and TRBJ2-6, with D possibly matching TRBD1 (5 bases). In germline, CDR1 is MGHDK, CDR2 SYGVNS. The CDR3 runs to 14 residues. V dropped 4 bases and J dropped 2 bases, with 6 bases sitting between them. This CDR3 reads CASSARAGANVLTF. For the CDR3, the DNA is TGTGCCAGCAGTGCCAGGGCTGGGGCCAACGTCCTGACTTTC.

Concerning this clone: One junction end disagrees with the germline gene, perhaps due to a read error. The gene calls are TRBV13 and TRBJ2-4; D is possibly TRBD2 (6 bases). This CDR3 is 16 amino acids long. Germline assignment: CDR1 PRHDT and CDR2 FYEKMQ (reference sequence). CDR3 residues: CASSLGSGLAKNSQYF. DNA of the CDR3: TGTGCCAGCAGCTTGGGGAGCGGGCTAGCCAAAAACAGTCAGTACTTC.

This clone was observed a single time. The CDR3 region has the DNA TGTGCCAGCACCCCGAGACAGGTCTATGGCTACACCTTC. It is translated as CASTPRQVYGYTF. The V gene is TRBV5-6, the J gene TRBJ1-2; perhaps TRBD1 as D (6 bases). The V end lost 6 bases, the J end lost 4 bases, and 13 bases lay between the germline ends. The CDR3 is 13 residues long. Looked up from germline, CDR1 is SGHDT and CDR2 is YYEEEE. Combining the CDR3 with reference TRBV5-6 and TRBJ1-2 gives the whole variable domain DAGVTQSPTHLIKTRGQQVTLRCSPKSGHDTVSWYQQALGQGPQFIFQYYEEEERQRGNFPDRFSGHQFPNYSSELNVNALLLGDSALYLCASTPRQVYGYTFGSGTRLTVV.

The chain combines TRBV2 with TRBJ1-4, with D maybe TRBD1 (6 bases). Germline V gene sequence: CDR1 SNHLY, CDR2 FYNNEI. Trimming cost V 2 bases and J 4 bases, with 17 bases left between them. The CDR3 consists of 17 residues. The CDR3 DNA sequence: TGTGCCAGCAGTGAAACGGGAGGGGGAAGAGGTAATGAAAAACTGTTTTTT. It translates to CASSETGGGRGNEKLFF.

The CDR3 DNA is TGTGCTAGTGGTTTGGAGGCGGGGCGGGGGACAGATACGCAGTATTTT. As protein: CASGLEAGRGTDTQYF. The chain carries TRBV12-5 and TRBJ2-3; TRBD2 matches at 7 bases. V gave up 1 base and J gave up 3 bases; unmatched junction bases: 7. The V gene's germline CDR1 is LGHNT and CDR2 FRNRAP. This CDR3 spans 16 amino acids.

This chain connects TRBV28 to TRBJ2-3; 11 nucleotides line up with TRBD2. This CDR3 contains 15 residues. Trimming at V came to 6 bases and at J to 6 bases, leaving 8 bases not matched to a gene. CDR1 is MDHEN, CDR2 SYDVKM, per germline. CDR3 sequence: CASREIAGGVDTQYF. The CDR3 DNA sequence: TGTGCCAGCAGGGAGATAGCGGGAGGGGTTGATACGCAGTATTTT.

V usage is TRBV27 and J usage is TRBJ2-7, with D tentatively TRBD2 (5 bases). The CDR3 totals 13 residues. The V end was cut by 5 bases, the J end by 3 bases, with 11 bases between. Germline V gene data show CDR1 as MNHEY and CDR2 as SMNVEV (reference sequence). CDR3 loop: CASSTIGNYEQYF. The DNA for the CDR3 is TGTGCCAGCAGTACAATCGGGAACTACGAGCAGTACTTC.

V usage is TRBV5-1 and J usage is TRBJ2-3; D remains unclear. The CDR3 totals 14 residues. CDR1 and CDR2 (germline): SGHRS, YFSETQ. V was shortened by 6 bases and J by 4 bases, with 15 bases between the two germline ends. This chain's CDR3 is CASTLGGVSDTQYF. The CDR3 nucleotides read TGCGCCAGCACTTTGGGTGGAGTTTCAGATACGCAGTATTTT.

The rearrangement uses TRBV30 and TRBJ1-4, with D possibly matching TRBD1 (6 bases). In germline, CDR1 is GTSNPN, CDR2 SVGIG (reference sequence). This CDR3 contains 12 residues. Trimming removed 3 bases from V and 8 bases from J, with 10 bases in between. The CDR3 nucleotides are TGTGCCTGGAGGCCGAGGGGGGAAAAACTGTTTTTT. Translating it yields CAWRPRGEKLFF.

A word on this clone: The junction shows a germline mismatch at one end, possibly a read error. This sequence joins TRBV7-9 and TRBJ1-1, with D unresolved. Germline CDR1 SEHNR, CDR2 FQNEAQ (reference sequence). The CDR3 runs to 13 residues. DNA of the CDR3: TGTTCCAGCAGCTTAATCGGTGTGTCTGAAGCTTTCTTT. Its translation is CSSSLIGVSEAFF.

This sequence joins TRBV5-1 and TRBJ1-1, with 9 nucleotides matching TRBD1. Germline CDR1 reads SGHRS; CDR2 reads YFSETQ. The CDR3 runs to 16 residues. V lost 0 bases and J lost 1; bases outside the gene matches: 4. The CDR3 sequence: CASSLGTGVRNTEAFF. CDR3 sequence (DNA): TGCGCCAGCAGCTTGGGGACAGGGGTGCGGAACACTGAAGCTTTCTTT.

V is TRBV27 and J is TRBJ2-7; D is perhaps TRBD2 (5 bases). This CDR3 region has 18 residues. The V end was cut by 6 bases, the J end by 2 bases, with 26 bases between. Germline-derived CDR1 and CDR2 are MNHEY and SMNVEV (reference sequence). CDR3 in DNA: TGTGCCAGCAGCTACACCCTCACGTCCGGACTCGGAACCTACGAGCAGTACTTC. Its translation is CASSYTLTSGLGTYEQYF.

The chain links TRBV15 to TRBJ2-4, with 9 bases fitting TRBD1. Germline V CDR1 and CDR2: LNHNV, YYDKDF (reference sequence). V lost 0 bases and J lost 4; bases outside the gene matches: 4. The CDR3 contains 16 residues. CDR3 sequence: CATSREWGQGKNIQYF. DNA of the CDR3: TGTGCCACCAGCAGAGAGTGGGGACAGGGTAAAAACATTCAGTACTTC.

Concerning this clone: One end of the junction fails to match germline, which may point to a read error. The gene calls are TRBV11-2 and TRBJ2-6; tentatively, D is TRBD1 (7 bases). The germline gives CDR1 SGHAT, CDR2 FQNNGV. This CDR3 spans 16 amino acids. CDR3 sequence (DNA): TGTGCCAGCAGCTCTTACAGGGGTGGAGGGGCCAACGGCCTGACTTTC. It codes for CASSSYRGGGANGLTF.

The CDR3 DNA reads TGTGCCGTCCTAGCGGCAAATCGCAATGAGCAGTTCTTC. This codes for CAVLAANRNEQFF. The chain couples TRBV27 to TRBJ2-1; TRBD2 matches 7 bases. This CDR3 is 13 amino acids long. Germline-derived CDR1 and CDR2 are MNHEY and SMNVEV (reference sequence). V shed 11 bases, J shed 6 bases, and the junction held 10 bases outside the gene matches.